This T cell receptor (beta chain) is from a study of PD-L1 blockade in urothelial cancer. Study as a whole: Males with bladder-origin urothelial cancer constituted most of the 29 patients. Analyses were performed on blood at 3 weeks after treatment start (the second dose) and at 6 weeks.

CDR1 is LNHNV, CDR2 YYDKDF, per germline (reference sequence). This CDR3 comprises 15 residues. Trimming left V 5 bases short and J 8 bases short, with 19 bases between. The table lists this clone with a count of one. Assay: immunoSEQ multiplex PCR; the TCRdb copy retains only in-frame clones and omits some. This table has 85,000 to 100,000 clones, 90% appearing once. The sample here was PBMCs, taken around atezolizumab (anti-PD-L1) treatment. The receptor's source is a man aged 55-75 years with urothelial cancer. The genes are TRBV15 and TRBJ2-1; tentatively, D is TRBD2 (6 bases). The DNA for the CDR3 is TGTGCCACCAGCTCACGACTAGGTCAAATTCATGAGCAGTTCTTC. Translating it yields CATSSRLGQIHEQFF. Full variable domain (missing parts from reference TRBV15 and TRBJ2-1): DAMVIQNPRYQVTQFGKPVTLSCSQTLNHNVMYWYQQKSSQAPKLLFHYYDKDFNNEADTPDNFQSRRPNTSFCFLDIRSPGLGDTAMYLCATSSRLGQIHEQFFGPGTRLTVL.